These 29 T cell receptor beta chains were all obtained from the same sample, sequenced in a study of OX40 agonist ivuxolimab in advanced cancers. Only in-frame clones appear in the TCRdb table, and some are missing; sequencing was by immunoSEQ multiplex PCR. Counted here are about 59,000 clones, 84% occurring once; the ten biggest clones make up under 30%. The sequencing here drew on CD4+ or CD8+ T cells sorted from blood, taken in a trial of the OX40 agonist ivuxolimab. Receptors were obtained from an adult with an advanced solid tumor such as melanoma, head and neck, liver or kidney cancer.

The chain uses TRBV28 and TRBJ2-2; 7 nucleotides align to TRBD2. The V gene's germline CDR1 is MDHEN and CDR2 SYDVKM. The ends lost 6 bases at V and 1 base at J; junction bases unmatched: 5. This CDR3 has 15 residues. CDR3 region: CASSWGGRNTGELFF. The CDR3, as DNA: TGTGCCAGCAGCTGGGGGGGTAGGAACACCGGGGAGCTGTTTTTT.

The J gene is TRBJ1-2, the V gene TRBV14; unclear D gene. Germline assignment: CDR1 SGHDN and CDR2 FVKESK. The CDR3 consists of 15 residues. V was pared by 5 bases and J by 2 bases, with 15 bases between. The CDR3 here is CASSSGRAANYGYTF. The CDR3 coding sequence is TGTGCCAGCAGCTCGGGTCGAGCAGCCAACTATGGCTACACCTTC. The full variable domain, rest sourced from reference TRBV14 and TRBJ1-2, is EAGVTQFPSHSVIEKGQTVTLRCDPISGHDNLYWYRRVMGKEIKFLLHFVKESKQDESGMPNNRFLAERTGGTYSTLKVQPAELEDSGVYFCASSSGRAANYGYTFGSGTRLTVV.

The rearrangement uses TRBV20-1 and TRBJ2-7; a possible D gene is TRBD2 (5 bases). V dropped 1 base and J dropped 4 bases, with 5 bases sitting between them. Germline CDR1 DFQATT, CDR2 SNEGSKA (reference sequence). The length of the CDR3 is 11 residues. The CDR3 loop reads CSARGGYEQYF. The CDR3 DNA reads TGCAGTGCTAGAGGAGGGTACGAGCAGTACTTC.

The rearrangement uses TRBV27 and TRBJ1-5, with 7 bases identical to TRBD1. Germline CDR1 and CDR2: MNHEY and SMNVEV (reference sequence). The CDR3 is 14 residues long. V lost 5 bases to trimming and J lost 2 bases; unmatched junction nucleotides: 3. The CDR3 spells CASSPGQGNQPQHF. The CDR3 nucleotides read TGTGCCAGCAGTCCTGGACAGGGCAATCAGCCCCAGCATTTT.

The chain carries TRBV5-3 and TRBJ2-5; TRBD2 matches 10 bases. TRBV5-3 is an ORF for which the function is uncertain. V dropped 1 base and J dropped 2; count of bases not matched to a gene: 11. There are 18 residues in the CDR3. The CDR3 protein is CARSLRPGTSATQETQYF. DNA of the CDR3: TGTGCCAGAAGCTTGCGTCCCGGGACTAGCGCGACACAAGAGACCCAGTACTTC.

The chain combines TRBV4-1 with TRBJ2-1; the match to TRBD2 covers 16 bases. V shed 4 bases, J shed 5 bases, and the junction held 11 bases outside the gene matches. There are 19 residues in the CDR3. CDR1 is MGHRA and CDR2 is YSYEKL in the germline V gene. The CDR3: CASSLGTSGRGTRNNEQFF. The CDR3 DNA follows: TGCGCCAGCAGCCTGGGGACTAGCGGGAGGGGCACCAGGAACAATGAGCAGTTCTTC.

The gene calls are TRBV14 and TRBJ2-1; 12 nucleotides line up with TRBD2. The junction had 6 bases not matched to a gene; V was cut back by 8 bases and J by 10 bases. Germline V CDR1 and CDR2: SGHDN, FVKESK. This CDR3 comprises 13 residues. CDR3 residues: CASQTSGSREQFF. The CDR3 DNA is TGTGCCAGCCAGACTAGCGGGAGTAGGGAGCAGTTCTTC.

The chain recombines TRBV11-2 with TRBJ1-5, with D possibly TRBD1 on 5 matching bases. The CDR3 sequence is 15 residues long. From germline, CDR1 is SGHAT and CDR2 FQNNGV. V lost 5 bases and J 7 bases, leaving 18 bases between the germline ends. The DNA for the CDR3 is TGTGCCAGCAGCCGGGACTCCCGGTCCGAACAGCCCCAGCATTTT. Its protein is CASSRDSRSEQPQHF.

The rearrangement joins TRBV7-2 to TRBJ2-7; D perhaps matches TRBD2 (6 bases). The CDR3 loop spans 14 amino acids. The V end lost 1 base, the J end lost 3 bases, and 10 bases lay between the germline ends. CDR1 is SGHTA and CDR2 is FQGNSA in the germline V gene. As DNA, the CDR3 is TGTGCCAGCAGCTTAGTGGGACTTTTCTACGAGCAGTACTTC. It specifies CASSLVGLFYEQYF.

V usage is TRBV7-8 and J usage is TRBJ1-5, with D unclear. This CDR3 spans 16 amino acids. Trimming shortened V by 5 bases and J by 3 bases, and 17 bases separated the two germline ends. Per germline, CDR1 SGHVS and CDR2 FQNEAQ. CDR3 nucleotide sequence: TGTGCCAGCAGCCACTCTAGGGTCAGCCACAATCAGCCCCAGCATTTT. Translating it yields CASSHSRVSHNQPQHF.

V and J are TRBV12-2 and TRBJ2-2; TRBD1, the D gene given by the table, was not confirmed from the DNA. TRBV12-2 is marked as a pseudogene. The CDR3 has 15 amino acids. DNA of the CDR3: TGTGCAAGTCGCTTAGGAGTAGGGGGTACCGGGGAGCTGTTTTTT. It specifies CASRLGVGGTGELFF.

The chain employs TRBV9 and TRBJ2-7; 12 bases are a match to TRBD2. This CDR3 spans 15 amino acids. The germline V gene encodes CDR1 SGDLS and CDR2 YYNGEE. V was clipped by 3 bases and J by 2 bases; unmatched bases: 3. The CDR3 nucleotides are TGTGCCAGCAGCGAAGGACTAGCGGGGACCTACGAGCAGTACTTC. Its protein is CASSEGLAGTYEQYF.

The gene calls are TRBV15 and TRBJ2-1, with D perhaps TRBD1 (5 bases). This CDR3 has 14 amino acids. Germline lookup yields CDR1 LNHNV and CDR2 YYDKDF (reference sequence). V dropped 0 bases and J dropped 3 bases, with 6 bases sitting between them. CDR3 DNA: TGTGCCACCAGCAGAGATCAGGGCTACAATGAGCAGTTCTTC. Translating it yields CATSRDQGYNEQFF.

The V gene is TRBV9, the J gene TRBJ2-1, with TRBD2 as a possible D gene (5 bases). V lost 0 bases to trimming and J lost 7 bases, with 11 bases between them. Germline V gene sequence: CDR1 SGDLS, CDR2 YYNGEE. There are 14 residues in the CDR3. The CDR3 region has the DNA TGTGCCAGCAGCGTAGGTAGCGCCCATAATGAGCAGTTCTTC. Translating gives CASSVGSAHNEQFF.

This clone was counted once. This rearrangement joins TRBV6-1 to TRBJ1-5; the match to TRBD1 covers 8 bases. The CDR3 covers 16 residues. Germline trimming cut 0 bases from V and 4 bases from J; bases unmatched to any gene: 5. Germline lookup yields CDR1 MNHNS and CDR2 SASEGT. The CDR3 nucleotides read TGTGCCAGCAGTGAAGCAAGAAACAGGGGGAATCAGCCCCAGCATTTT. Encoded protein: CASSEARNRGNQPQHF.

This clone was seen more than once but under ten times. The chain links TRBV25-1 to TRBJ1-4; TRBD1 matches 7 bases. The V segment lost 6 bases and the J segment 3 bases; nucleotides outside the gene matches: 4. CDR3 length: 14 amino acids. Germline lookup yields CDR1 MGHDK and CDR2 SYGVNS. The CDR3 sequence: CASRRTGANEKLFF. The DNA of the CDR3 is TGTGCCAGCAGAAGAACAGGGGCTAATGAAAAACTGTTTTTT.

This chain links TRBV9 with TRBJ2-2; the D is unclear. Germline V gives CDR1 SGDLS, CDR2 YYNGEE. The CDR3 is made up of 15 amino acids. Trimming stripped 4 bases from V and 2 bases from J, with 12 bases between. The CDR3 region is CASSPVWVNTGELFF. In nucleotides, the CDR3 is TGTGCCAGCAGCCCTGTATGGGTAAACACCGGGGAGCTGTTTTTT.

This sequence joins TRBV5-4 and TRBJ1-4; 10 bases align to TRBD1. CDR3 length equals 16 residues. Unmatched junction bases numbered 6, after V lost 4 bases and J lost 3 bases. The germline V gene encodes CDR1 SGHNT and CDR2 YYREEE (reference sequence). CDR3 DNA: TGTGCCAGCAGCCCCGGACAGGGGGTTGCTAATGAAAAACTGTTTTTT. This encodes CASSPGQGVANEKLFF.

The chain carries TRBV5-1 and TRBJ1-5, with a possible D match to TRBD1 (5 bases). The germline V and J ends were trimmed by 4 bases and 0 bases, with 8 bases remaining between them. Germline CDR1 and CDR2: SGHRS and YFSETQ. CDR3 length: 14 residues. CDR3 sequence: CASSVDSSNQPQHF. The CDR3 DNA follows: TGCGCCAGCAGCGTTGACAGTAGCAATCAGCCCCAGCATTTT.

The CDR3 nucleotides read TGTGCCTGGAGTGAGGGGGGCGGCAATCAGCCCCAGCATTTT. Protein product: CAWSEGGGNQPQHF. This chain connects TRBV30 to TRBJ1-5; D might be TRBD1 (6 bases). Germline V gene lookup returns CDR1 GTSNPN and CDR2 SVGIG (reference sequence). The CDR3 is 14 amino acids. V lost 1 base to trimming and J lost 2 bases, with 9 bases between them.

The chain employs TRBV6-1 and TRBJ1-5; 10 nucleotides line up with TRBD1. Per the germline V gene, CDR1 is MNHNS and CDR2 is SASEGT. This CDR3 contains 15 residues. J was trimmed by 3 bases and V by 4 bases; bases with no gene match: 3. The CDR3 coding sequence is TGTGCCAGCAGTGCCGGGACAGGGGCCAATCAGCCCCAGCATTTT. Encoded protein: CASSAGTGANQPQHF.

This chain joins TRBV7-2 and TRBJ2-7; 8 bases map to TRBD2. With V trimmed by 5 bases and J by 3 bases, 9 bases remained unmatched. The CDR3 is 15 residues long. Germline values: CDR1 SGHTA, CDR2 FQGNSA. This chain's CDR3 is CASSLLPGGGYEQYF. As DNA, the CDR3 is TGTGCCAGCAGCCTACTCCCCGGGGGGGGCTACGAGCAGTACTTC.

The rearrangement joins TRBV28 to TRBJ1-2; 8 nucleotides line up with TRBD1. CDR3 length: 14 residues. Germline loops: CDR1 MDHEN, CDR2 SYDVKM. V gave up 4 bases and J gave up 2 bases; unmatched junction bases: 3. CDR3 sequence reads: CASSSRQGNYGYTF. The CDR3 DNA is TGTGCCAGCAGTTCTCGACAGGGGAACTATGGCTACACCTTC.

V is TRBV29-1 and J is TRBJ2-7; tentative D call: TRBD2 (7 bases). This CDR3 contains 13 residues. Trimming stripped 3 bases from V and 6 bases from J, with 15 bases between. Germline CDR1 is SQVTM and CDR2 is ANQGSEA. The CDR3 bases are TGCAGCGTTGAGGCACAGGGAGGGGGCGAGCAGTACTTC. Amino acid sequence: CSVEAQGGGEQYF.

This rearrangement joins TRBV5-6 to TRBJ1-5; D remains unclear. The germline V gene has CDR1 SGHDT and CDR2 YYEEEE. The CDR3 covers 13 residues. V lost 0 bases to trimming and J lost 5 bases, with 6 bases between them. The CDR3 is CASSLGRYQPQHF. The CDR3 DNA follows: TGTGCCAGCAGCTTGGGTCGATATCAGCCCCAGCATTTT.

This rearrangement joins TRBV5-4 to TRBJ2-7, with no clear D. The V and J ends lost 0 bases and 2 bases respectively, with 9 bases between them. CDR3 length: 14 residues. In germline, CDR1 is SGHNT, CDR2 YYREEE (reference sequence). The CDR3 nucleotides read TGTGCCAGCAGCTTGGCCCCCGGCCCCTACGAGCAGTACTTC. This codes for CASSLAPGPYEQYF.

The CDR3 DNA reads TGTGCCAGCAAGGAAGACAGATTCTATCAGCCCCAGCATTTT. Protein product: CASKEDRFYQPQHF. The J gene is TRBJ1-5, the V gene TRBV2; tentatively, D is TRBD1 (5 bases). This CDR3 is built from 14 residues. Trimming took off 7 bases at V and 5 bases at J, with 15 bases between the two ends. Germline CDR1 SNHLY, CDR2 FYNNEI.

This chain joins TRBV9 and TRBJ1-5; D gene uncertain. The CDR3 length is 13 residues. The germline gives CDR1 SGDLS, CDR2 YYNGEE. V was clipped by 1 base and J by 4 bases, with 6 bases between them. CDR3 nucleotides: TGTGCCAGCAGCGTAAGCCAAAATCAGCCCCAGCATTTT. This codes for CASSVSQNQPQHF.

The chain couples TRBV27 to TRBJ1-1; D ambiguous. CDR1 and CDR2 from the germline V gene are MNHEY and SMNVEV (reference sequence). The germline V and J ends were trimmed by 3 bases and 4 bases, with 18 bases remaining between them. This CDR3 has 16 amino acids. The CDR3: CASSFGVGFWGTEAFF. The CDR3, as DNA: TGTGCCAGCAGTTTCGGTGTGGGATTTTGGGGCACTGAAGCTTTCTTT.